The 11 T cell receptor beta chains in this list originate from one sample, sequenced in a study of blood T cell repertoires in COVID-19. Sequenced by immunoSEQ multiplex PCR; TCRdb stores in-frame clones only, minus some. The sample yields about 480,000 clones, 88% seen once. Sequencing was performed on PBMCs or T cells enriched from blood (not recorded which). These receptors all come from a woman aged 40 to 50 who had recovered from COVID-19.

V and J are TRBV15 and TRBJ1-4; D gene unclear. CDR1 and CDR2 (germline): LNHNV, YYDKDF (reference sequence). V lost 0 bases to trimming and J lost 5 bases, with 10 bases between them. The CDR3 spans 15 residues. The CDR3 protein is CATSRDLGRNEKLFF. CDR3 nucleotide sequence: TGTGCCACCAGCAGAGATCTAGGGAGGAATGAAAAACTGTTTTTT.

The V and J genes are TRBV15 and TRBJ1-2; 7 positions match TRBD1. The CDR3 has 14 residues. Germline V gene sequence: CDR1 LNHNV, CDR2 YYDKDF (reference sequence). Trimming removed 7 bases from V and 4 bases from J; junction bases left unmatched: 9. CDR3 DNA: TGTGCCACCAACCCAAAACAGGGGATCTATGGCTACACCTTC. This gives the protein CATNPKQGIYGYTF.

The genes are TRBV4-3 and TRBJ2-3; 7 nucleotides line up with TRBD2. Germline values: CDR1 LGHNA, CDR2 YSLEER. The CDR3 covers 16 residues. The V gene end was trimmed by 2 bases and the J gene end by 6 bases; junction bases not matched to a gene: 11. The CDR3 spells CASSQTLDTGGDTQYF. The CDR3 nucleotides read TGCGCCAGCAGCCAAACCTTGGACACCGGGGGGGATACGCAGTATTTT.

The chain recombines TRBV9 with TRBJ2-7, with a possible D match to TRBD2 (6 bases). This CDR3 spans 14 amino acids. Germline CDR1 and CDR2: SGDLS and YYNGEE. Deletions cut 2 bases from V and 6 bases from J, with 15 bases between. The CDR3 DNA follows: TGTGCCAGCAGCGTCACTAGCAGACCTACCGAGCAGTACTTC. This encodes CASSVTSRPTEQYF.

V gene TRBV5-1 combines with J gene TRBJ1-6, with TRBD1 identical over 7 bases. In germline, CDR1 is SGHRS, CDR2 YFSETQ. This CDR3 has 16 residues. J gave up 8 bases and V 4 bases, and 12 bases lay outside the gene matches. Here the CDR3 reads CASSVSGGTGDSPLHF. DNA for the CDR3: TGCGCCAGCAGCGTGTCTGGGGGAACAGGGGATTCACCCCTCCACTTT.

V and J are TRBV5-1 and TRBJ2-7, with TRBD2 matching 7 bases. The CDR3 extends over 13 amino acids. The germline V gene has CDR1 SGHRS and CDR2 YFSETQ. The V segment lost 4 bases and the J segment 2 bases; nucleotides outside the gene matches: 3. CDR3 sequence: CASSSGTTYEQYF. Here the CDR3 DNA reads TGCGCCAGCAGCAGCGGGACTACCTACGAGCAGTACTTC.

The chain employs TRBV10-3 and TRBJ2-3; D might be TRBD2 (5 bases). The CDR3 loop spans 13 amino acids. CDR1 is ENHRY, CDR2 SYGVKD, per germline. V was clipped by 7 bases and J by 2 bases, with 10 bases between them. The CDR3 here is CAIKRAVTDTQYF. The CDR3 coding sequence is TGTGCCATCAAGAGGGCAGTCACAGATACGCAGTATTTT.

The V and J genes are TRBV7-9 and TRBJ2-1; 8 bases are a match to TRBD1. The trim removed 6 bases at V and 9 bases at J, leaving 13 bases unmatched. The CDR3 sequence is 15 residues long. Germline V lookup: CDR1 SEHNR, CDR2 FQNEAQ (reference sequence). CDR3 protein: CASSFGTGGRIEQFF. The CDR3, as DNA: TGTGCCAGCAGTTTCGGGACAGGAGGTAGAATTGAGCAGTTCTTC. Combining the CDR3 with reference TRBV7-9 and TRBJ2-1 gives the whole variable domain DTGVSQNPRHKITKRGQNVTFRCDPISEHNRLYWYRQTLGQGPEFLTYFQNEAQLEKSRLLSDRFSAERPKGSFSTLEIQRTEQGDSAMYLCASSFGTGGRIEQFFGPGTRLTVL.

The rearrangement joins TRBV25-1 to TRBJ2-7; 13 bases are a match to TRBD2. J lost 4 bases, V lost 2 bases, and 5 bases had no gene match. The CDR3 has 16 residues. Germline values: CDR1 MGHDK, CDR2 SYGVNS. CDR3 loop: CASSEPGLAGIYEQYF. The CDR3, as DNA: TGTGCCAGCAGTGAACCGGGACTAGCGGGAATATACGAGCAGTACTTC.

V usage is TRBV7-8 and J usage is TRBJ1-1; D may be TRBD1 (6 bases). The V gene's germline CDR1 is SGHVS and CDR2 FQNEAQ. The CDR3 covers 14 residues. Trimming shortened V by 2 bases and J by 4 bases, and 11 bases separated the two germline ends. CDR3 nucleotide sequence: TGTGCCAGCAGCTTACGGCAGGGGAGCACTGAAGCTTTCTTT. Translated: CASSLRQGSTEAFF.

The CDR3 spells CASSLGWQGALGETQYF. For the CDR3, the DNA is TGTGCCAGCAGCTTAGGTTGGCAGGGGGCTTTGGGAGAGACCCAGTACTTC. The rearrangement uses TRBV7-2 and TRBJ2-5, with 8 bases fitting TRBD1. The CDR3 sequence is 17 residues long. V lost 1 base to trimming and J lost 4 bases; unmatched junction nucleotides: 11. Germline V gene sequence: CDR1 SGHTA, CDR2 FQGNSA.